This entry concerns a single T cell receptor beta chain. Its antigen remains unknown. The sample belongs to a study of shared clonotypes between healthy human individuals. Findings of the study overall: Of the naive CD4 clonotypes, approximately 5% were shared across several donors.

Measured with immunoSEQ multiplex PCR; TCRdb has only the in-frame clones, and not every one. Among 450,000 to 700,000 clones, 95% to 96% were seen once, and the ten largest hold 0.11%. CD45RO-negative CD8 cells positively selected for CCR7 made up the naive population, which excluded terminally differentiated effector memory CD45RA+ cells. The CDR3 loop spans 14 amino acids. Germline V gene sequence: CDR1 SGHNT, CDR2 YYREEE (reference sequence). Trimming at V came to 1 base and at J to 5 bases, leaving 2 bases not matched to a gene. This clonotype was sampled from a woman aged 25 to 39 in good health. The chain combines TRBV5-4 with TRBJ2-1; TRBD2 aligns across 8 bases. The sample was naive CD8+ T cells sorted from blood. The CDR3 nucleotides are TGTGCCAGCAGCTTGACTAGCGGAGACAATGAGCAGTTCTTC. Its translation: CASSLTSGDNEQFF.